This T cell receptor beta chain was observed in a study of blood T cell repertoires in COVID-19. In the study overall: COVID-19 samples, acute and convalescent, were from the United States, Italy and Spain. The cDNA or gDNA used as material had been derived from T cells, B-cell-depleted T cells, or PBMCs.

This clone turned up a few times. In germline, CDR1 is KGHSH, CDR2 LQKENI. The CDR3 consists of 14 residues. The V and J ends lost 4 bases and 7 bases, in that order; junction bases with no gene match: 6. As handled by the study authors: Estimation of nucleated cell counts was performed using reference gene primer amplification. Here immunoSEQ multiplex PCR was the method, and the copy in TCRdb shows in-frame clones only, minus some. V and J calls and clone size follow that table, whereas D and trimming were derived from the DNA. The table includes approximately 160,000 clones, less than 90% detected once.

The TCR comes from a woman between 65 and 79 years old with acute or convalescent COVID-19. The sequenced sample consisted of peripheral blood. V is TRBV18 and J is TRBJ2-1, with 8 bases that match TRBD2. For the CDR3, the DNA is TGTGCCAGCTCACTAGCGGGATTAGGGAATGAGCAGTTCTTC. Its translation is CASSLAGLGNEQFF.